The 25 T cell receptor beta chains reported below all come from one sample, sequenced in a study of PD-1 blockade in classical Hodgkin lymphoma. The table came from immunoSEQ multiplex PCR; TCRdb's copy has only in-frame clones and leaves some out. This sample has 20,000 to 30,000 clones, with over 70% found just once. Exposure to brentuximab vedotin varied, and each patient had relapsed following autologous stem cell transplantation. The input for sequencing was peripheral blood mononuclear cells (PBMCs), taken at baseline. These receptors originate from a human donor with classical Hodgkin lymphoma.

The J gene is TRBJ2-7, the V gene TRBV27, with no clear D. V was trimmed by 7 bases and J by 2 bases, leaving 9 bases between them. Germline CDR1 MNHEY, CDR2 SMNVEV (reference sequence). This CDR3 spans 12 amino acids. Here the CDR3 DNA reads TGTGCCAGCAAGGCCGGCCCCTACGAGCAGTACTTC. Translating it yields CASKAGPYEQYF.

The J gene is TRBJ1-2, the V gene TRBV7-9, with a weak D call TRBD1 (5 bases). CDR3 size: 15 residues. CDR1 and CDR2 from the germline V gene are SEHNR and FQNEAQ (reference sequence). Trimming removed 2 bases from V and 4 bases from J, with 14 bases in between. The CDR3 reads CASSLRGNSFYGYTF. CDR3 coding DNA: TGTGCCAGCAGCTTACGGGGGAACAGCTTCTATGGCTACACCTTC.

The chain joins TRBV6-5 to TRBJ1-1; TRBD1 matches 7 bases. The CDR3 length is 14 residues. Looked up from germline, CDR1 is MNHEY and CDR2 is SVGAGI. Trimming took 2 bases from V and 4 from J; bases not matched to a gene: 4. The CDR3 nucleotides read TGTGCCAGCAGTTACCAGGGGGTAGTCACTGAAGCTTTCTTT. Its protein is CASSYQGVVTEAFF.

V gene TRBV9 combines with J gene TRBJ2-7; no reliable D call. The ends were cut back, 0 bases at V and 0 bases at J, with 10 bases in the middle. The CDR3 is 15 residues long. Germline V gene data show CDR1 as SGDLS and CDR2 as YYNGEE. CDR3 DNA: TGTGCCAGCAGCGTAGGGGGTAGCCTCTCCTACGAGCAGTACTTC. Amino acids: CASSVGGSLSYEQYF.

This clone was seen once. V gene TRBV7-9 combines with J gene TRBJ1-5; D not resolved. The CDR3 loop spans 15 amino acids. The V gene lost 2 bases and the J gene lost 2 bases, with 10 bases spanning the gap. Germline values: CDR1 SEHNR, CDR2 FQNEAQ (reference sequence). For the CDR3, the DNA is TGTGCCAGCAGCTTATCGGGGAATGGCAATCAGCCCCAGCATTTT. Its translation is CASSLSGNGNQPQHF.

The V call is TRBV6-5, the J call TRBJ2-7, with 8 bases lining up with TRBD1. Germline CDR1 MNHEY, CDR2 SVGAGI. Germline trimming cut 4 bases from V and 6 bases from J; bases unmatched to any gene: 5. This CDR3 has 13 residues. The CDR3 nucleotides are TGTGCCAGCAGTTTCCGACAGGGGTTCGAGCAGTACTTC. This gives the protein CASSFRQGFEQYF.

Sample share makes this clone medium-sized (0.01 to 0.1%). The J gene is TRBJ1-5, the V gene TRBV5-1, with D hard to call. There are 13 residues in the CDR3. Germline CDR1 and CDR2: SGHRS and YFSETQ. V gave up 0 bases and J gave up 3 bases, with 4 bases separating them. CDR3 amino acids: CASSLDVNQPQHF. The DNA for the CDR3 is TGCGCCAGCAGCTTGGACGTCAATCAGCCCCAGCATTTT.

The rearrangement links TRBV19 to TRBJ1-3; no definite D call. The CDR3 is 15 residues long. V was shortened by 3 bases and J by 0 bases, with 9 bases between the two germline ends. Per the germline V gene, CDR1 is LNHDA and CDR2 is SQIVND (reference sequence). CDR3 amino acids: CASSISSVSGNTIYF. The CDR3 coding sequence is TGTGCCAGTAGTATCTCGTCCGTCTCTGGAAACACCATATATTTT.

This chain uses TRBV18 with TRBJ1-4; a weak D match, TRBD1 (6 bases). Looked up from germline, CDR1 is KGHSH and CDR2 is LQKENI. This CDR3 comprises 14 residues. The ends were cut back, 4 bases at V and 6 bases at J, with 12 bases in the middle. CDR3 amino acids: CASSRDRLDEKLFF. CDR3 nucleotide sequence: TGTGCCAGCTCACGAGACAGGCTGGATGAAAAACTGTTTTTT.

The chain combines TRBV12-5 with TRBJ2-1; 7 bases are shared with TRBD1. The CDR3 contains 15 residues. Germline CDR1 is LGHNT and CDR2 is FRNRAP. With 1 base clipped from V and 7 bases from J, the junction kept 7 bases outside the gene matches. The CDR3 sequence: CASGLGLGQVNEQFF. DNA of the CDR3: TGTGCTAGTGGTTTGGGTCTCGGACAGGTGAATGAGCAGTTCTTC.

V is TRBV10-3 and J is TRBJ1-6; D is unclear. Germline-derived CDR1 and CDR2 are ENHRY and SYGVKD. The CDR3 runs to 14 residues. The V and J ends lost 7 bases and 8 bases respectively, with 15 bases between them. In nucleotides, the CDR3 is TGTGCCATCAACAATGCAGGATGGGATTCACCCCTCCACTTT. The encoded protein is CAINNAGWDSPLHF.

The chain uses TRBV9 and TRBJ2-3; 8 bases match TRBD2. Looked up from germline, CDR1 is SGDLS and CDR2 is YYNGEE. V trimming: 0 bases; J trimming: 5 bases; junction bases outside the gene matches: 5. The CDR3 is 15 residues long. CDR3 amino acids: CASSVEAGGVDTQYF. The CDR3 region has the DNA TGTGCCAGCAGCGTAGAGGCGGGGGGCGTAGATACGCAGTATTTT.

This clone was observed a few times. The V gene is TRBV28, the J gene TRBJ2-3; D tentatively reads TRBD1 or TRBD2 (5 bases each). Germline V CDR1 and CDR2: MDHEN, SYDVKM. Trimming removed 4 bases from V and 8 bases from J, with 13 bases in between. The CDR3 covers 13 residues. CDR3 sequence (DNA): TGTGCCAGCAGTTCGACCGGGACGCCTACGCAGTATTTT. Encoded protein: CASSSTGTPTQYF.

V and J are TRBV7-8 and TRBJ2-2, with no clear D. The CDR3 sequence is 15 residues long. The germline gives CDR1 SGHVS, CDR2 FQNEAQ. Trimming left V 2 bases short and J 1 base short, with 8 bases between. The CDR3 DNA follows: TGTGCCAGCAGCTTAAAGGTCCTGAACACCGGGGAGCTGTTTTTT. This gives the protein CASSLKVLNTGELFF.

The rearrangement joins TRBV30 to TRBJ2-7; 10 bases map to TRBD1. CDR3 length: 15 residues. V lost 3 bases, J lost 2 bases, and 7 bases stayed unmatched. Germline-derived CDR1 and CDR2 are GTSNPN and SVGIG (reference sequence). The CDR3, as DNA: TGTGCCTGGAGAGCGGACAGGGGGAGTCCCTACGAGCAGTACTTC. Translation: CAWRADRGSPYEQYF.

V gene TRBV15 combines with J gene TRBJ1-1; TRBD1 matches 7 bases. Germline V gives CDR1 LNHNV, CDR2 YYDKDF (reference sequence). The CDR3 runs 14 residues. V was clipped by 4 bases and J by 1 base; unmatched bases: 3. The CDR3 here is CATSIRQGNTEAFF. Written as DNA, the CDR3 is TGTGCCACCAGCATACGACAGGGGAACACTGAAGCTTTCTTT. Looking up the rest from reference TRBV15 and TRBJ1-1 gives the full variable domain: DAMVIQNPRYQVTQFGKPVTLSCSQTLNHNVMYWYQQKSSQAPKLLFHYYDKDFNNEADTPDNFQSRRPNTSFCFLDIRSPGLGDTAMYLCATSIRQGNTEAFFGQGTRLTVV.

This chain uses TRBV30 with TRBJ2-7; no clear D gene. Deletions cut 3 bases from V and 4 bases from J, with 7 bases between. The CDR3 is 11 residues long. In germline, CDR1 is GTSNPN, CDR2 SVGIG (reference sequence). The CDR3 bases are TGTGCCTGGAGCGTTAGGTACGAGCAGTACTTC. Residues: CAWSVRYEQYF.

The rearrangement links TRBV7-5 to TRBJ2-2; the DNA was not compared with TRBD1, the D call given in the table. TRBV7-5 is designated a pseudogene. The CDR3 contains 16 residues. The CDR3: CARSLEVQGRTGELFF. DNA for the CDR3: TGTGCCAGAAGCTTAGAGGTCCAGGGAAGAACCGGGGAGCTGTTTTTT.

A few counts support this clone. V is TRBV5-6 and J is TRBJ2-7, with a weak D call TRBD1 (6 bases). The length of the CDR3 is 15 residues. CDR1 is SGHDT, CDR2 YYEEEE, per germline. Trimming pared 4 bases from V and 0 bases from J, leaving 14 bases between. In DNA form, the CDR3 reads TGTGCCAGCAGCCGTCAACAGGGTTACTCCTACGAGCAGTACTTC. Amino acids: CASSRQQGYSYEQYF.

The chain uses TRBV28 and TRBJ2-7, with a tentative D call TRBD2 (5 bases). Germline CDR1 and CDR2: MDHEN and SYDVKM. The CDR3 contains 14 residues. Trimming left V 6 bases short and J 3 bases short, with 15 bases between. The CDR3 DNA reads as TGTGCCAGCAGCCCCCGGAGGCAGAGCTACGAGCAGTACTTC. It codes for CASSPRRQSYEQYF.

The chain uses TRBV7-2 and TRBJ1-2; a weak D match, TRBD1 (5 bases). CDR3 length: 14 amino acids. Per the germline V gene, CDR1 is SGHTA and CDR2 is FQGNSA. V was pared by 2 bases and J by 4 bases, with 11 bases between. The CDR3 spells CASSLKGPGYGYTF. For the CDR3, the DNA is TGTGCCAGCAGCTTAAAGGGGCCGGGCTATGGCTACACCTTC.

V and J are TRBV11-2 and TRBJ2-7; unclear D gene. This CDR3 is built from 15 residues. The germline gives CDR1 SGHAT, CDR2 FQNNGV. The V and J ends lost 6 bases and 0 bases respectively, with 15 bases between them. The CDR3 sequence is CASSQSSVPSYEQYF. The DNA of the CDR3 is TGTGCCAGCAGTCAGAGTTCGGTCCCCTCCTACGAGCAGTACTTC.

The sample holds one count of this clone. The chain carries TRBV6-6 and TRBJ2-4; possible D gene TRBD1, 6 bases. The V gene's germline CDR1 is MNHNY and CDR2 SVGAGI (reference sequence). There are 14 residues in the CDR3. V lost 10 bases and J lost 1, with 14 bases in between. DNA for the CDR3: TGTGCCACCCTGGACAGTCCGGCCAAAAACATTCAGTACTTC. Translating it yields CATLDSPAKNIQYF.

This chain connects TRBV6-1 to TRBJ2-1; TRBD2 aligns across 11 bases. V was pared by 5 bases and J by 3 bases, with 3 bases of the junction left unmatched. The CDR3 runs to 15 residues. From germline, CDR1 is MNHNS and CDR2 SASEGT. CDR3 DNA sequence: TGTGCCAGCAGTTCCGGGACTAGCGGCTACAATGAGCAGTTCTTC. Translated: CASSSGTSGYNEQFF.

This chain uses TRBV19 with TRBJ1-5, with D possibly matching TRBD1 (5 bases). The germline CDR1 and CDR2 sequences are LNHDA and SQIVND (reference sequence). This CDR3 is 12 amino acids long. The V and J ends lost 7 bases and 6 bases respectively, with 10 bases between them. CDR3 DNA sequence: TGTGCCAGTAAAGGCAGGGCTCAGCCCCAGCATTTT. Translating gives CASKGRAQPQHF.